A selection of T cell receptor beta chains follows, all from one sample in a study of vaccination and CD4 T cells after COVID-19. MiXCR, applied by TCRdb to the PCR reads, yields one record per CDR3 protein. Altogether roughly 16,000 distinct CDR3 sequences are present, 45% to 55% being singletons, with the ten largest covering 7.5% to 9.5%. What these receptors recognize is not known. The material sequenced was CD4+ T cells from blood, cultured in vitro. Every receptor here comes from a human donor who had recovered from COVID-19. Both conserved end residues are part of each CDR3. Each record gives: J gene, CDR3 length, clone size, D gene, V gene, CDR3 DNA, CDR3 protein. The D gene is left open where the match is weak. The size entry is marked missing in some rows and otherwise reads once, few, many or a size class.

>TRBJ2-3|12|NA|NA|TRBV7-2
TGTGCCAGCAGCCTAAGCACAGATACGCAGTATTTT
CASSLSTDTQYF
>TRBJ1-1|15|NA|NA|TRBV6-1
TGTGCCAGCCTAGATACAGGGAGGTTTAGCACTGAAGCTTTCTTT
CASLDTGRFSTEAFF
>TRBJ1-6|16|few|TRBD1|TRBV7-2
TGTGCCAGCAGCTTAGTCGTCGGACAGGGAGGTTCACCCCTCCACTTT
CASSLVVGQGGSPLHF
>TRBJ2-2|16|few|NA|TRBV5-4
TGTGCCAGCAGCTTGGGACAGTCAGACGGCACCGGGGAGCTGTTTTTT
CASSLGQSDGTGELFF
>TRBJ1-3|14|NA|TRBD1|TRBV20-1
TGCAGTGCAAAACAGGGGGCCTCTGGAAACACCATATATTTT
CSAKQGASGNTIYF
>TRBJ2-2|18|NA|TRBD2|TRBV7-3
TGTGCCAGCAGCATCTTGGCGGGAGGGCCGCTGAACACCGGGGAGCTGTTTTTT
CASSILAGGPLNTGELFF
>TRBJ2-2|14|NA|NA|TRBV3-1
TGTGCCAGCAGCCAACCCCACCTCCCCGGGGAGCTGTTTTTT
CASSQPHLPGELFF
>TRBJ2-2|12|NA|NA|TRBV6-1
TGTGCCAGCCTGTCCCTCCCCGGGGAGCTGTTTTTT
CASLSLPGELFF
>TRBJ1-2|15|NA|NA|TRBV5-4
TGTGCCAGCAGCCGAGGGGCTGACAGGAGGCAAGGCTACACCTTC
CASSRGADRRQGYTF
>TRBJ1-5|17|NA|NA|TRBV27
TGTGCCAGCAGTTTAAACCCTAGTGGGGTCGGCAATCAGCCCCAGCATTTT
CASSLNPSGVGNQPQHF
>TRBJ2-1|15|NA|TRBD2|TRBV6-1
TGTGCCAGCAGCGGACTAGTAGGCGCCAGGGATGAGCAGTTCTTC
CASSGLVGARDEQFF
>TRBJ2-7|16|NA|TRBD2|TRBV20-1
TGCAGTGCCCGCACCATCGGACTAGCAGTTGGTTACGAGCAGTACTTC
CSARTIGLAVGYEQYF
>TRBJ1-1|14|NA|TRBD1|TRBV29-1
TGCAGCGTACACCTACAGGGGGCATGGACTGAAGCTTTCTTT
CSVHLQGAWTEAFF
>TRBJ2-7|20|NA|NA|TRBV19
TGTGCCAGTAGTATTGGTGAATGGGCCTCTCAGACTACTAGCTCCTACGAGCAGTACTTC
CASSIGEWASQTTSSYEQYF
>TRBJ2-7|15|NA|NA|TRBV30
TGTGCCTGGAAGGGATGGCCCTCCGGGGCTAACGAGCAGTACTTC
CAWKGWPSGANEQYF
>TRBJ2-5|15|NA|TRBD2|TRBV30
TGTGCCTGGAGTCTTCTCGGGACTAACGGAGAGACCCAGTACTTC
CAWSLLGTNGETQYF
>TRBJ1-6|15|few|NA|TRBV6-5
TGTGCCAGCAGTTACTCGGAGCGTTCGGATTCACCCCTCCACTTT
CASSYSERSDSPLHF
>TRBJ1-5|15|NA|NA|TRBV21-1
TGTGCCAGCAGCAAGGGGACAGGGCGCAATCAGCCCCAGCATTTT
CASSKGTGRNQPQHF
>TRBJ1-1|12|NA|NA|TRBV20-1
TGCAGTGTTCCGGACAGGAACACTGAAGCTTTCTTT
CSVPDRNTEAFF
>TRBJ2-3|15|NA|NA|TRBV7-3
TGTGCCAGCAGCCCCCAGGAGGGAGGCCGAGATACGCAGTATTTT
CASSPQEGGRDTQYF
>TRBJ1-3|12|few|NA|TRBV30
TGTGCCTGGAAGGGCTCTGGAAACACCATATATTTT
CAWKGSGNTIYF
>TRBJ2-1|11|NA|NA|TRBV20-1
TGCAGTGCCGACCGGGAGAATGAGCAGTTCTTC
CSADRENEQFF
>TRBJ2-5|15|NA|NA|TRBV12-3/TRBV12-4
TGTGCCAGCAGTTTTGGACAAGGGGTCCAAGAGACCCAGTACTTC
CASSFGQGVQETQYF
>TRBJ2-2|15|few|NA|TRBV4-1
TGCGCCAGCAGCCAAAAGGCGGCGAACACCGGGGAGCTGTTTTTT
CASSQKAANTGELFF
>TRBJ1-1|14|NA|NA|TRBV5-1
TGCGCCAGCAGCTTGGGAGGGCTCGGCACTGAAGCTTTCTTT
CASSLGGLGTEAFF
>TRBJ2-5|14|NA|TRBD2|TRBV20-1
TGCAGTACTGGGGGGCTAGCGGGAGAAGAGACCCAGTACTTC
CSTGGLAGEETQYF
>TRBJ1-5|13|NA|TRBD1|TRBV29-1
TGCAGCGTGGCGGACAGGGACAATCAGCCCCAGCATTTT
CSVADRDNQPQHF
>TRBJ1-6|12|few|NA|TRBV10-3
TGTGCCATCGGCGCAGGCAATTCACCCCTCCACTTT
CAIGAGNSPLHF
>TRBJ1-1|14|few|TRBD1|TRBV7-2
TGTGCCAGCAGACCTGGGACAGGGAGGGCTGAAGCTTTCTTT
CASRPGTGRAEAFF
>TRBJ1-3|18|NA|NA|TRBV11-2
TGTGCCAGCAGCTTCTCCACAGGTCATGGGAGCTCTGGAAACACCATATATTTT
CASSFSTGHGSSGNTIYF
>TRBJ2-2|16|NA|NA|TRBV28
TGTGCCAGCAGGCCAACCCCTCAAGCGAACACCGGGGAGCTGTTTTTT
CASRPTPQANTGELFF
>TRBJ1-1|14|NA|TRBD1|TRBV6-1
TGTGCCAGCAGAATACAGGGGGGAATGACTGAAGCTTTCTTT
CASRIQGGMTEAFF
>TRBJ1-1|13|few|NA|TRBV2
TGTGCCAGCAGTGAACTTGGGCAGACTGAAGCTTTCTTT
CASSELGQTEAFF
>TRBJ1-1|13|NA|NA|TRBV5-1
TGCGCCAGCAGCTTGTTAGGGAACACTGAAGCTTTCTTT
CASSLLGNTEAFF
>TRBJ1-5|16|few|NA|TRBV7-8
TGTGCCAGCAGCTTAGGACTTTGGCAGGAGAAGAAGCCCCAGCATTTT
CASSLGLWQEKKPQHF